Sequencing of this TCR beta chain was carried out in a study of T-cell reconstitution after alpha-beta-depleted transplantation in children. The TCRbeta library was prepared with unique molecular identifiers. A single record per CDR3 protein comes from TCRdb applying MiXCR to the PCR reads. The repertoire has about 540,000 distinct CDR3 sequences, around 20% of them found once; the top ten carry roughly 3.3%. This clonotype was observed a handful of times. Germline loops: CDR1 DFQATT, CDR2 SNEGSKA (reference sequence). V lost 0 bases and J 2 bases, leaving 13 bases between the germline ends. CDR3 length: 15 residues.

The V call is TRBV20-1, the J call TRBJ2-5; TRBD2 might be the D (6 bases). This TCR derives from a human donor who donated a stem cell graft to a child with acute lymphoblastic leukemia. The sequenced sample was PBMCs from the stem cell graft donor, obtained from the stem cell graft. The CDR3 loop reads CSARDQPAGQETQYF. The CDR3 DNA follows: TGCAGTGCTAGAGATCAGCCGGCGGGGCAAGAGACCCAGTACTTC.